This TCR beta chain was sequenced for a study of shared clonotypes between healthy human individuals. Study-wide results and limits: The genetic and exposure-history diversity represented was limited by few donors.

Only in-frame clones appear in the TCRdb table, and some are missing; sequencing was by immunoSEQ multiplex PCR. The profile shows 450,000 to 500,000 clones, 81% of them singletons. V dropped 9 bases and J dropped 1 base, with 1 base sitting between them. This CDR3 is 10 amino acids long. Germline CDR1 and CDR2: WNHNN and SYGVQD (reference sequence). Comments on this clone: Its target is unknown.

The sample taken for sequencing was PBMCs. The source is a middle-aged woman in good health. Some clones in this sample may be carry-over from other donors' samples. This rearrangement joins TRBV10-1 to TRBJ1-3; D ambiguous. The CDR3 DNA reads TGCGCCAGTTCTGGAAACACCATATATTTT. Translating gives CASSGNTIYF.